The T cell receptor beta chain described here comes from a study of early stage breast cancer tumors. Points on this clone: Its target is not known.

About 17-50 mg of tumor tissue was diced per sample. Broader study findings: Blood repertoires resembled normal breast more than tumor.

Each sample had two DNA replicates, around 0.53 ug blood or roughly 1.4 ug tissue. Sequencing was performed with immunoSEQ multiplex PCR; in TCRdb, only in-frame clones are kept and a portion is missing. The data show 25,000 to 35,000 clones, approximately 54% seen once. The sample was breast tumor tissue. This receptor was obtained from a person aged 50 to 59 with breast cancer.

The CDR3 sequence is CAEDRDDTGELFF. The CDR3 region has the DNA TGTGCCGAGGACAGGGACGACACCGGGGAGCTGTTTTTT. The chain links TRBV7-2 to TRBJ2-2; 8 bases map to TRBD1. The CDR3 is 13 residues long. Trimming at V came to 11 bases and at J to 3 bases, leaving 5 bases not matched to a gene. CDR1 is SGHTA and CDR2 is FQGNSA in the germline V gene.